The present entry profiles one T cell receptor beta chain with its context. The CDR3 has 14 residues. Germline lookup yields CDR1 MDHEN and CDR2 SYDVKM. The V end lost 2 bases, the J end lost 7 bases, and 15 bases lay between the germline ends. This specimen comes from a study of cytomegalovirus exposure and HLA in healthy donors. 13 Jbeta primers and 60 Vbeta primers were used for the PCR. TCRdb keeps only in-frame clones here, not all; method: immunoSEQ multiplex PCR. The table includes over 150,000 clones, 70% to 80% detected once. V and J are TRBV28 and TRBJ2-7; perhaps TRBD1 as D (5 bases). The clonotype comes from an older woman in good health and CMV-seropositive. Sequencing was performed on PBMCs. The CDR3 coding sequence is TGTGCCAGCAGTTTACGGGCCAGGGTAGGTGAGCAGTACTTC. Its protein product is CASSLRARVGEQYF.